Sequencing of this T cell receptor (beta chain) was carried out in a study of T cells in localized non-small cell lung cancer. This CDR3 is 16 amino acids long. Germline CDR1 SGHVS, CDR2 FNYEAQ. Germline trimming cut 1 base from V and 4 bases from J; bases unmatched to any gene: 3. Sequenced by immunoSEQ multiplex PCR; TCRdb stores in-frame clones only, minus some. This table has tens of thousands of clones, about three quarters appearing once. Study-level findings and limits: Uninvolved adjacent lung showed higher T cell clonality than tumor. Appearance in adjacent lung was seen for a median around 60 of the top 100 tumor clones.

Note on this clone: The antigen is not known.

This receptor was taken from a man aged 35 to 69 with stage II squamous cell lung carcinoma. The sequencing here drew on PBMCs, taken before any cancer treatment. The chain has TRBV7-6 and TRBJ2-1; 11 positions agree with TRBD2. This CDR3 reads CASSLGGTSGYNEQFF. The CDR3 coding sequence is TGTGCCAGCAGCTTAGGAGGGACTAGCGGATACAATGAGCAGTTCTTC. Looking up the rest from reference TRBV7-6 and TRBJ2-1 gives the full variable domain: GAGVSQSPRYKVTKRGQDVALRCDPISGHVSLYWYRQALGQGPEFLTYFNYEAQQDKSGLPNDRFSAERPEGSISTLTIQRTEQRDSAMYRCASSLGGTSGYNEQFFGPGTRLTVL.